Listed here are 31 T cell receptor beta chains from one sample, sequenced in a study of blood T cells in healthy people across ages. For the second PCR, which ran for 7 to 11 cycles, a sample-barcoded 5' primer and a J-beta primer mix were used. TCRdb used MiXCR to reprocess the 5' RACE reads, holding one entry per CDR3 protein. The data contain approximately 1,000,000 distinct CDR3 sequences, more than 35% of them singletons. Sequencing was carried out using blood. The receptors originated from a woman in her fifties or sixties in good health.

The genes are TRBV18 and TRBJ2-5, with no clear D. Germline V gene lookup returns CDR1 KGHSH and CDR2 LQKENI. Trimming removed 5 bases at V and 2 bases at J, with 15 bases between. The CDR3 is 15 residues long. CDR3 protein: CASSSRALQQETQYF. CDR3 bases: TGTGCCAGCTCATCTCGGGCCCTCCAACAAGAGACCCAGTACTTC.

CDR3 nucleotides: TGTGCCAGCAGTACCCGACCCTCCTACGAGCAGTACTTC. This encodes CASSTRPSYEQYF. V is TRBV27 and J is TRBJ2-7; no firm D call. Germline CDR1 is MNHEY and CDR2 is SMNVEV (reference sequence). Trimming cost V 5 bases and J 0 bases, with 8 bases left between them. The CDR3 covers 13 residues.

This clonotype was picked up a small number of times. The chain joins TRBV10-3 to TRBJ2-3; 8 bases align to TRBD2. This CDR3 is built from 16 residues. J lost 2 bases, V lost 4 bases, and 8 bases had no gene match. Germline loops: CDR1 ENHRY, CDR2 SYGVKD. As DNA, the CDR3 is TGTGCCATCAGTGTTGGGGCGGGAGGCTTCACAGATACGCAGTATTTT. Translated, it gives CAISVGAGGFTDTQYF.

A word on this clonotype: This CDR3 fails to terminate in the conserved phenylalanine or tryptophan, so it likely reflects a read error. J is TRBJ1-5 and V is TRBV20-1; 7 nucleotides agree with TRBD1. V lost 5 bases, J lost 0 bases, and 13 bases stayed unmatched. The V gene's germline CDR1 is DFQATT and CDR2 SNEGSKA (reference sequence). The CDR3 sequence is 17 residues long. The CDR3 nucleotides read TGCAGTGCTGGTAGATTAGGGACAGCCGGTAGCAATCAGCCCCAGCATGTT. Residues: CSAGRLGTAGSNQPQHV.

V usage is TRBV28 and J usage is TRBJ2-2, with 8 positions matching TRBD2. CDR1 and CDR2 from the germline V gene are MDHEN and SYDVKM. CDR3 length equals 13 residues. The trim removed 8 bases at V and 4 bases at J, leaving 3 bases unmatched. In DNA, the CDR3 is TGTGCCAGCCAGGCGGGGGGCACCGGGGAGCTGTTTTTT. It translates to CASQAGGTGELFF.

The V gene is TRBV27, the J gene TRBJ2-5; TRBD1 agrees at 10 bases. Germline V gene sequence: CDR1 MNHEY, CDR2 SMNVEV (reference sequence). The CDR3 is made up of 14 amino acids. V lost 3 bases, J lost 7 bases, and 5 bases stayed unmatched. The CDR3 protein is CASSFDRGRGTQYF. The CDR3 DNA is TGTGCCAGCAGTTTCGACAGGGGGCGCGGGACCCAGTACTTC.

This clonotype has only a few counts. The chain uses TRBV10-3 and TRBJ2-1; no reliable D call. V was clipped by 0 bases and J by 5 bases, with 11 bases between them. This CDR3 region has 15 residues. Germline CDR1 is ENHRY and CDR2 is SYGVKD. CDR3 nucleotides: TGTGCCATCAGTGAGTCGAATAGGCTGAACAATGAGCAGTTCTTC. As protein: CAISESNRLNNEQFF.

A few counts support this clonotype. This chain links TRBV7-9 with TRBJ2-7; D is undetermined. Trimming took off 4 bases at V and 2 bases at J, with 18 bases between the two ends. There are 16 residues in the CDR3. Germline V gene sequence: CDR1 SEHNR, CDR2 FQNEAQ (reference sequence). CDR3 bases: TGTGCCAGCAGCTCTCCGGCAGGTTCAACCACCTACGAGCAGTACTTC. Amino acid sequence: CASSSPAGSTTYEQYF.

This clonotype was found a few times. V gene TRBV12-5 combines with J gene TRBJ2-7; 7 bases align to TRBD1. CDR1 is LGHNT and CDR2 is FRNRAP in the germline V gene. The J segment lost 0 bases and the V segment lost 3 bases, leaving 2 bases of the junction unmatched. The CDR3 length is 14 residues. CDR3: CASGLPGGSYEQYF. CDR3 coding DNA: TGTGCTAGTGGTTTACCAGGGGGCTCCTACGAGCAGTACTTC.

This chain links TRBV28 with TRBJ2-1; 9 bases line up with TRBD2. CDR1 and CDR2 from the germline V gene are MDHEN and SYDVKM. The CDR3 consists of 15 residues. With 4 bases clipped from V and 3 bases from J, the junction kept 4 bases outside the gene matches. The CDR3 protein is CASSWAAGGYNEQFF. The CDR3, as DNA: TGTGCCAGCAGTTGGGCAGCGGGAGGCTACAATGAGCAGTTCTTC.

Concerning this clonotype: A read error may produce the germline difference seen at one junction end. The chain couples TRBV20-1 to TRBJ2-7, with D possibly TRBD1 on 6 matching bases. Germline V gene data show CDR1 as DFQATT and CDR2 as SNEGSKA (reference sequence). The CDR3 runs to 12 residues. Here the CDR3 DNA reads TGCAGTGCTAGGTCAGGGGTAGATCGTTTCCACTTC. Protein product: CSARSGVDRFHF.

This chain uses TRBV5-6 with TRBJ1-5, with 7 bases that match TRBD1. V lost 2 bases and J lost 4; bases outside the gene matches: 6. The CDR3 loop spans 15 amino acids. CDR1 and CDR2 from the germline V gene are SGHDT and YYEEEE. CDR3 loop: CASSFRTGQNQPQHF. CDR3 coding DNA: TGTGCCAGCAGCTTTCGGACAGGCCAGAATCAGCCCCAGCATTTT.

The rearrangement joins TRBV30 to TRBJ1-5, with TRBD1 matching over 9 bases. The CDR3 runs 14 residues. CDR1 GTSNPN and CDR2 SVGIG come from the germline V gene (reference sequence). The V gene end was trimmed by 3 bases and the J gene end by 7 bases; junction bases not matched to a gene: 7. DNA of the CDR3: TGTGCCTGGAGACCTCGGGGACAGGGACAGCCCCAGCATTTT. Translation: CAWRPRGQGQPQHF.

J is TRBJ2-5 and V is TRBV7-3, with 10 bases identical to TRBD2. V shed 1 base, J shed 3 bases, and the junction held 11 bases outside the gene matches. The CDR3 totals 18 residues. The germline CDR1 and CDR2 sequences are SGHTA and FQGTGA. CDR3 nucleotides: TGTGCCAGCAGCTTAAATGGGGCTAGCGGGAGAGCGGAAGAGACCCAGTACTTC. Amino acids: CASSLNGASGRAEETQYF.

This clonotype has a single count. The V call is TRBV5-1, the J call TRBJ2-5, with 13 positions matching TRBD2. V lost 4 bases to trimming and J lost 11 bases; unmatched junction nucleotides: 17. The germline V gene has CDR1 SGHRS and CDR2 YFSETQ. CDR3 length equals 17 residues. This CDR3 is CASSVGTSGIVHNEQYF. The CDR3 DNA follows: TGCGCCAGCAGCGTAGGGACTAGCGGGATAGTTCACAATGAGCAGTACTTC.

The table lists this clonotype with a few counts. This rearrangement joins TRBV11-2 to TRBJ2-1; D not resolved. The length of the CDR3 is 14 residues. V lost 5 bases and J lost 4, with 12 bases in between. The V gene's germline CDR1 is SGHAT and CDR2 FQNNGV. In DNA form, the CDR3 reads TGTGCCAGCAGCCCAGAAGGACCTTACAATGAGCAGTTCTTC. Residues: CASSPEGPYNEQFF. The variable domain in full, with the rest retrieved from reference TRBV11-2 and TRBJ2-1, is EAGVAQSPRYKIIEKRQSVAFWCNPISGHATLYWYQQILGQGPKLLIQFQNNGVVDDSQLPKDRFSAERLKGVDSTLKIQPAKLEDSAVYLCASSPEGPYNEQFFGPGTRLTVL.

The chain uses TRBV28 and TRBJ2-7; D is unclear. In germline, CDR1 is MDHEN, CDR2 SYDVKM. The V gene lost 2 bases and the J gene lost 2 bases, with 10 bases spanning the gap. CDR3 length equals 14 residues. The CDR3 DNA follows: TGTGCCAGCAGTTTACAGGTGGGCCCCTACGAGCAGTACTTC. This encodes CASSLQVGPYEQYF.

The rearrangement uses TRBV5-1 and TRBJ2-3; D is perhaps TRBD1 (6 bases). The CDR3 contains 15 residues. V was cut by 4 bases and J by 4 bases, with 16 bases left in between. Per germline, CDR1 SGHRS and CDR2 YFSETQ. The CDR3: CASSPDSFAADTQYF. CDR3 nucleotide sequence: TGCGCCAGCAGCCCGGACAGCTTTGCGGCAGATACGCAGTATTTT.

The V gene is TRBV6-5, the J gene TRBJ2-7; maybe TRBD1 (6 bases). The CDR3 consists of 12 residues. V gave up 5 bases and J gave up 6 bases, with 11 bases separating them. Germline CDR1 reads MNHEY; CDR2 reads SVGAGI. In nucleotides, the CDR3 is TGTGCCAGCAGTCCAGGACAGATCGAGCAGTACTTC. Protein product: CASSPGQIEQYF.

This clonotype was recorded a few times. This rearrangement joins TRBV6-1 to TRBJ2-1; 7 bases line up with TRBD1. The CDR3 extends over 16 amino acids. Germline assignment: CDR1 MNHNS and CDR2 SASEGT. V was clipped by 5 bases and J by 2 bases; unmatched bases: 9. The CDR3 here is CASSPKVRGPYNEQFF. CDR3 coding DNA: TGTGCCAGCAGTCCAAAGGTGAGGGGGCCCTACAATGAGCAGTTCTTC.

This clonotype appeared once. This may be a read error: a much more frequent sequence differs by one nucleotide. The gene calls are TRBV25-1 and TRBJ2-4, with 9 bases identical to TRBD1. The assigned J gene may be wrong: the sequence end matches TRBJ2-7 better. The CDR3 sequence is 12 residues long. The germline gives CDR1 MGHDK, CDR2 SYGVNS. The CDR3 is CVTSGQGYEQYF. As DNA, the CDR3 is TGTGTCACCTCGGGACAGGGCTACGAGCAGTACTTC.

The table lists this clonotype with a count of one. One end of the junction is discordant with germline, which a read error may explain. V gene TRBV28 combines with J gene TRBJ2-5; TRBD2 aligns across 10 bases. The germline gives CDR1 MDHEN, CDR2 SYDVKM. The CDR3 is 14 amino acids. CDR3 nucleotide sequence: TGTGCCAGCAGGACTAGCGGGTCCGGGGAGACCCGGTACTTC. It yields the protein CASRTSGSGETRYF.

This clonotype was picked up one time. This chain connects TRBV10-3 to TRBJ2-5; TRBD1 is a possible D gene (6 bases). This CDR3 comprises 13 residues. Germline lookup yields CDR1 ENHRY and CDR2 SYGVKD. V lost 2 bases and J 7 bases, leaving 11 bases between the germline ends. In DNA form, the CDR3 reads TGTGCCATCAGTGAGGTCCCCAGGGGGACCCAGTACTTC. Its protein product is CAISEVPRGTQYF.

A word on this clonotype: A read error may produce the germline difference seen at one junction end. The chain carries TRBV4-1 and TRBJ2-5, with D unclear. Germline CDR1 reads MGHRA; CDR2 reads YSYEKL. CDR3 length: 14 residues. The CDR3 here is CASSPPELQETLYF. The CDR3, as DNA: TGCGCCAGCAGCCCTCCGGAGCTCCAAGAGACCCTGTACTTC.

This clonotype was seen many times. The rearrangement joins TRBV12-3 or TRBV12-4 to TRBJ1-1; no clear D gene. The V end was cut by 4 bases, the J end by 4 bases, with 10 bases between. CDR3 length: 13 residues. The CDR3 spells CASSSREITEAFF. CDR3 sequence (DNA): TGTGCCAGCAGTTCCCGGGAGATCACTGAAGCTTTCTTT.

This rearrangement joins TRBV20-1 to TRBJ1-2; TRBD1 agrees at 10 bases. Germline loops: CDR1 DFQATT, CDR2 SNEGSKA (reference sequence). This CDR3 spans 19 amino acids. The V gene end was trimmed by 1 base and the J gene end by 3 bases; junction bases not matched to a gene: 17. The CDR3 protein is CSARAVLGQGPAGDYGYTF. CDR3 sequence (DNA): TGCAGTGCTAGAGCAGTGCTGGGACAGGGGCCAGCGGGGGACTATGGCTACACCTTC.

V is TRBV9 and J is TRBJ2-1; TRBD2 agrees at 8 bases. CDR3 length: 15 residues. Germline CDR1 is SGDLS and CDR2 is YYNGEE. V shed 3 bases, J shed 5 bases, and the junction held 7 bases outside the gene matches. The CDR3 DNA is TGTGCCAGCAGCGCAAGACTAGCGAGGGACAATGAGCAGTTCTTC. Encoded protein: CASSARLARDNEQFF. The full variable domain, in which reference TRBV9 and TRBJ2-1 provide the parts outside the CDR3, is DSGVTQTPKHLITATGQRVTLRCSPRSGDLSVYWYQQSLDQGLQFLIQYYNGEERAKGNILERFSAQQFPDLHSELNLSSLELGDSALYFCASSARLARDNEQFFGPGTRLTVL.

The V call is TRBV5-6, the J call TRBJ1-4; no definite D call. Per germline, CDR1 SGHDT and CDR2 YYEEEE. V lost 1 base and J lost 0, with 4 bases in between. This CDR3 spans 14 amino acids. CDR3 region: CASSLQTTNEKLFF. The CDR3 DNA reads TGTGCCAGCAGCTTGCAGACAACTAATGAAAAACTGTTTTTT.

V and J are TRBV5-1 and TRBJ2-1; 7 bases are shared with TRBD2. CDR1 is SGHRS and CDR2 is YFSETQ in the germline V gene. The CDR3 consists of 16 residues. With V trimmed by 2 bases and J by 8 bases, 13 bases remained unmatched. CDR3 nucleotides: TGCGCCAGCAGCTTAATAGCGGGTACCCCCGGGGATGAGCAGTTCTTC. This sequence encodes CASSLIAGTPGDEQFF.

V gene TRBV7-2 combines with J gene TRBJ1-1; D remains ambiguous. The CDR3 is 15 residues long. V was pared by 1 base and J by 2 bases, with 11 bases between. Germline assignment: CDR1 SGHTA and CDR2 FQGNSA. This chain's CDR3 is CASSLERHVNTEAFF. CDR3 DNA sequence: TGTGCCAGCAGCTTAGAGCGACATGTCAACACTGAAGCTTTCTTT.

J is TRBJ2-1 and V is TRBV7-3, with TRBD2 identical over 10 bases. Germline CDR1 and CDR2: SGHTA and FQGTGA. The CDR3 is 16 amino acids. Unmatched junction bases numbered 5, after V lost 1 base and J lost 5 bases. CDR3 sequence (DNA): TGTGCCAGCAGCTTAAGGTCGGGACTAGCGAACAATGAGCAGTTCTTC. Protein: CASSLRSGLANNEQFF. Supplemented by reference TRBV7-3 and TRBJ2-1, the full variable domain reads GAGVSQTPSNKVTEKGKYVELRCDPISGHTALYWYRQSLGQGPEFLIYFQGTGAADDSGLPNDRFFAVRPEGSVSTLKIQRTERGDSAVYLCASSLRSGLANNEQFFGPGTRLTVL.